Shown below are 5 T cell receptor beta chains from a single sample sequenced in a study of blood T cell repertoires in COVID-19. Repertoires were generated with immunoSEQ multiplex PCR, while TCRdb's copy carries only in-frame clones and drops some. The table has hundreds of thousands of clones, approximately 90% seen once. The specimen was peripheral blood. These TCRs come from a man in his sixties who had recovered from COVID-19.

The chain couples TRBV2 to TRBJ2-5; possibly TRBD2 for D (5 bases). There are 15 residues in the CDR3. The germline CDR1 and CDR2 sequences are SNHLY and FYNNEI. Trimming took off 0 bases at V and 1 base at J, with 9 bases between the two ends. The CDR3 region is CASSEAPGFQETQYF. CDR3 in DNA: TGTGCCAGCAGTGAAGCACCGGGGTTCCAAGAGACCCAGTACTTC.

The J gene is TRBJ2-3, the V gene TRBV24-1; tentative D call: TRBD2 (6 bases). This CDR3 contains 16 residues. Germline CDR1 and CDR2: KGHDR and SFDVKD. Trimming cost V 0 bases and J 0 bases, with 9 bases left between them. Here the CDR3 reads CATSDLLGGSTDTQYF. The CDR3 nucleotides are TGTGCCACCAGTGATTTGCTTGGGGGGAGCACAGATACGCAGTATTTT.

The chain is built from TRBV28 and TRBJ2-5, with D perhaps TRBD2 (5 bases). V was trimmed by 5 bases and J by 5 bases, leaving 15 bases between them. The CDR3 has 14 residues. The germline gives CDR1 MDHEN, CDR2 SYDVKM. The CDR3 DNA is TGTGCCAGCAGTGAAACTACCTCGGGGGAGACCCAGTACTTC. Amino acid sequence: CASSETTSGETQYF.

The chain is built from TRBV12-5 and TRBJ1-5; D not resolved. Per the germline V gene, CDR1 is LGHNT and CDR2 is FRNRAP. The CDR3 contains 15 residues. V lost 3 bases, J lost 7 bases, and 16 bases lay in between. CDR3 protein: CASGFWSAGGQPQHF. CDR3 sequence (DNA): TGTGCTAGTGGTTTCTGGTCGGCAGGAGGGCAGCCCCAGCATTTT.

The V gene is TRBV25-1, the J gene TRBJ2-1; TRBD1 is a possible D gene (6 bases). Germline CDR1 is MGHDK and CDR2 is SYGVNS. V was trimmed by 4 bases and J by 0 bases, leaving 16 bases between them. The CDR3 consists of 17 residues. CDR3 sequence: CASSAYLQGISYNEQFF. As DNA, the CDR3 is TGTGCCAGCAGTGCCTATCTACAGGGAATCTCCTACAATGAGCAGTTCTTC.